Each of the 27 T cell receptor beta chains below was sequenced from the same sample in a study of blood T cell repertoires in COVID-19. TCRdb's copy holds only in-frame clones and misses some; the assay was immunoSEQ multiplex PCR. The table has approximately 190,000 clones, more than 70% seen once. Sequenced material: peripheral blood. These receptors came from a man aged 40-55 years with active or convalescent COVID-19.

This rearrangement joins TRBV19 to TRBJ1-5; 10 nucleotides agree with TRBD1. This CDR3 is 17 amino acids long. With 9 bases clipped from V and 5 bases from J, the junction kept 16 bases outside the gene matches. Germline CDR1 LNHDA, CDR2 SQIVND (reference sequence). The chain's CDR3 is CASSLRGTGDGDQPQHF. For the CDR3, the DNA is TGTGCCAGCTCCCTACGGGGGACAGGGGATGGAGATCAGCCCCAGCATTTT.

The CDR3 region has the DNA TGCGCCAGCAGCTTGGGTGACAGGGGGGATAATCAGCCCCAGCATTTT. Protein sequence: CASSLGDRGDNQPQHF. The V and J genes are TRBV5-1 and TRBJ1-5; 9 bases match TRBD1. The CDR3 contains 16 residues. CDR1 and CDR2 from the germline V gene are SGHRS and YFSETQ. Trimming cost V 0 bases and J 4 bases; bases outside gene matches: 5.

V gene TRBV19 combines with J gene TRBJ1-2; D unclear. This CDR3 is 16 amino acids long. Trimming removed 6 bases from V and 2 bases from J, with 19 bases in between. CDR1 is LNHDA, CDR2 SQIVND, per germline (reference sequence). CDR3 loop: CASSPGIRRINYGYTF. In DNA form, the CDR3 reads TGTGCCAGTAGCCCAGGAATACGCAGAATCAACTATGGCTACACCTTC.

This chain uses TRBV19 with TRBJ2-7; 8 nucleotides agree with TRBD1. Germline values: CDR1 LNHDA, CDR2 SQIVND (reference sequence). The CDR3 extends over 16 amino acids. J lost 0 bases, V lost 3 bases, and 7 bases had no gene match. The CDR3, as DNA: TGTGCCAGTAGTATGAACAGGGGGTCAAGCTCCTACGAGCAGTACTTC. Residues: CASSMNRGSSSYEQYF.

The chain carries TRBV6-1 and TRBJ2-3; TRBD1 is a possible D gene (6 bases). V gave up 3 bases and J gave up 3 bases, with 13 bases separating them. The germline gives CDR1 MNHNS, CDR2 SASEGT. The length of the CDR3 is 15 residues. The CDR3 coding sequence is TGTGCCAGCAGTGACCGCCAGGGGAGAACAGATACGCAGTATTTT. It is translated as CASSDRQGRTDTQYF.

CDR3 nucleotides: TGTGCCAGCAGCAAGGACAGGGGACGTGAAAAACTGTTTTTT. This sequence encodes CASSKDRGREKLFF. This sequence joins TRBV11-3 and TRBJ1-4; 9 bases match TRBD1. V shed 5 bases and J 7 bases; nucleotides not matched to a gene: 5. CDR1 is SGHNT and CDR2 is YENEEA in the germline V gene. This CDR3 spans 14 amino acids.

The chain couples TRBV23-1 to TRBJ1-3; D is undetermined. TRBV23-1 falls under the ORF class, with uncertain function. The CDR3 runs to 16 residues. Trimming took 0 bases from V and 0 from J, leaving 9 bases between them. CDR3 bases: TGCGCCAGCAGTCAATCGGTTAGAGGCTCTGGAAACACCATATATTTT. It is translated as CASSQSVRGSGNTIYF.

This rearrangement joins TRBV2 to TRBJ2-1; TRBD2 aligns across 11 bases. V dropped 4 bases and J dropped 1; count of bases not matched to a gene: 6. The CDR3 consists of 17 residues. Germline loops: CDR1 SNHLY, CDR2 FYNNEI. CDR3 nucleotides: TGTGCCAGCAGTGGTAGCGGGAGGGCCTGGTCCTACAATGAGCAGTTCTTC. Its translation is CASSGSGRAWSYNEQFF.

The CDR3 DNA reads TGTGCCATCAGTGACAGGGGGCTCGACACTGAAGCTTTCTTT. Translating it yields CAISDRGLDTEAFF. The chain is built from TRBV10-3 and TRBJ1-1; 8 bases are shared with TRBD1. CDR1 and CDR2 from the germline V gene are ENHRY and SYGVKD. J gave up 3 bases and V 3 bases, and 3 bases lay outside the gene matches. This CDR3 has 14 amino acids.

This clone has just a few counts. This chain uses TRBV9 with TRBJ1-4; unclear D gene. The CDR3 is made up of 12 amino acids. Trimming pared 4 bases from V and 8 bases from J, leaving 9 bases between. From germline, CDR1 is SGDLS and CDR2 YYNGEE. In nucleotides, the CDR3 is TGTGCCAGCAGCCTGGCGGGCGAAAAACTGTTTTTT. Protein sequence: CASSLAGEKLFF. Supplemented by reference TRBV9 and TRBJ1-4, the full variable domain reads DSGVTQTPKHLITATGQRVTLRCSPRSGDLSVYWYQQSLDQGLQFLIQYYNGEERAKGNILERFSAQQFPDLHSELNLSSLELGDSALYFCASSLAGEKLFFGSGTQLSVL.

The J gene is TRBJ1-3, the V gene TRBV19, with a possible D match to TRBD1 (6 bases). From germline, CDR1 is LNHDA and CDR2 SQIVND (reference sequence). CDR3 length: 15 residues. Trimming took off 5 bases at V and 2 bases at J, with 13 bases between the two ends. The CDR3, as DNA: TGTGCCAGTAGTGTCCCTCAGGGGCCTGGAAACACCATATATTTT. This encodes CASSVPQGPGNTIYF.

The V and J genes are TRBV19 and TRBJ1-1; the D gene is possibly TRBD1 (5 bases). CDR1 and CDR2 from the germline V gene are LNHDA and SQIVND (reference sequence). The CDR3 consists of 15 residues. Trimming took off 6 bases at V and 5 bases at J, with 19 bases between the two ends. The chain's CDR3 is CASSITLLGVTEAFF. For the CDR3, the DNA is TGTGCCAGTAGCATAACCTTGTTAGGGGTAACTGAAGCTTTCTTT.

The rearrangement uses TRBV5-1 and TRBJ1-2; TRBD1 is a possible D gene (6 bases). The germline V gene has CDR1 SGHRS and CDR2 YFSETQ. CDR3 length: 15 residues. V was trimmed by 4 bases and J by 4 bases, leaving 17 bases between them. DNA for the CDR3: TGCGCCAGCAGCGCACCAGAACAGGGTACCTATGGCTACACCTTC. Amino acids: CASSAPEQGTYGYTF.

This chain links TRBV28 with TRBJ2-3; 8 bases fit TRBD1. CDR3 length: 16 amino acids. The germline V gene has CDR1 MDHEN and CDR2 SYDVKM. Unmatched junction bases numbered 8, after V lost 5 bases and J lost 1 base. The CDR3 DNA is TGTGCCAGCAGTCTCACTCCGGGACAGGGCACAGATACGCAGTATTTT. Residues: CASSLTPGQGTDTQYF.

The chain couples TRBV15 to TRBJ2-7; 12 nucleotides agree with TRBD2. J lost 6 bases, V lost 0 bases, and 9 bases had no gene match. Germline V gene lookup returns CDR1 LNHNV and CDR2 YYDKDF (reference sequence). The CDR3 covers 17 residues. This CDR3 reads CATSRDKGTSGRIEQYF. Here the CDR3 DNA reads TGTGCCACCAGCAGAGATAAGGGGACTAGCGGGCGAATCGAGCAGTACTTC.

This chain links TRBV15 with TRBJ1-1, with D possibly matching TRBD1 (6 bases). V was shortened by 3 bases and J by 0 bases, with 8 bases between the two germline ends. The CDR3 is 14 residues long. CDR1 is LNHNV and CDR2 is YYDKDF in the germline V gene (reference sequence). The CDR3 protein is CATSSYRVNTEAFF. DNA for the CDR3: TGTGCCACCAGCAGTTACAGGGTGAACACTGAAGCTTTCTTT.

V usage is TRBV2 and J usage is TRBJ1-1; 8 bases map to TRBD1. The CDR3 is 15 amino acids. V dropped 7 bases and J dropped 4; count of bases not matched to a gene: 11. CDR1 is SNHLY, CDR2 FYNNEI, per germline. The CDR3 nucleotides read TGTGCCAGCACCACCTTCGGACAGGGTGGCACTGAAGCTTTCTTT. This translates into CASTTFGQGGTEAFF. Full variable domain (outside the CDR3, taken from reference TRBV2 and TRBJ1-1): EPEVTQTPSHQVTQMGQEVILRCVPISNHLYFYWYRQILGQKVEFLVSFYNNEISEKSEIFDDQFSVERPDGSNFTLKIRSTKLEDSAMYFCASTTFGQGGTEAFFGQGTRLTVV.

As for this clone: Other DNA sequences within the sample encode an identical CDR3. The chain is built from TRBV27 and TRBJ1-1; tentatively, D is TRBD1 (6 bases). CDR1 and CDR2 (germline): MNHEY, SMNVEV (reference sequence). V gave up 3 bases and J gave up 0 bases, with 8 bases separating them. The CDR3 runs 14 residues. CDR3: CASSFQGLNTEAFF. The CDR3 nucleotides are TGTGCCAGCAGTTTTCAGGGGCTGAACACTGAAGCTTTCTTT.

The CDR3 spells CASRQVPNQPQHF. The CDR3 nucleotides are TGTGCCAGCAGACAGGTCCCCAATCAGCCCCAGCATTTT. The chain has TRBV2 and TRBJ1-5; D may be TRBD1 (5 bases). The CDR3 has 13 residues. Looked up from germline, CDR1 is SNHLY and CDR2 is FYNNEI. Deletions cut 6 bases from V and 3 bases from J, with 9 bases between.

The chain couples TRBV7-6 to TRBJ2-1; a possible D gene is TRBD1 (5 bases). Germline loops: CDR1 SGHVS, CDR2 FNYEAQ. The CDR3 has 15 residues. V was shortened by 2 bases and J by 7 bases, with 15 bases between the two germline ends. The CDR3 loop is CASSLRGSRRNEQFF. DNA of the CDR3: TGTGCCAGCAGCTTAAGGGGCTCCAGAAGGAATGAGCAGTTCTTC.

The chain employs TRBV7-3 and TRBJ1-2; D gene ambiguous. The V end lost 10 bases, the J end lost 7 bases, and 19 bases lay between the germline ends. The germline V gene encodes CDR1 SGHTA and CDR2 FQGTGA. CDR3 size: 13 residues. The DNA of the CDR3 is TGTGCCAAACTCGGGCAGGACGAGGGTGGCTACACCTTC. It is translated as CAKLGQDEGGYTF.

There are a few counts of this clone. The chain employs TRBV5-1 and TRBJ2-5; no clear D. The V end lost 4 bases, the J end lost 3 bases, and 16 bases lay between the germline ends. Germline V CDR1 and CDR2: SGHRS, YFSETQ. The CDR3 extends over 15 amino acids. This chain's CDR3 is CASSKTPRQEETQYF. The DNA for the CDR3 is TGCGCCAGCAGCAAAACGCCGCGGCAAGAAGAGACCCAGTACTTC.

This clone was seen only once. The chain has TRBV7-2 and TRBJ2-7; no clear D gene. Per the germline V gene, CDR1 is SGHTA and CDR2 is FQGNSA. The CDR3 covers 11 residues. V was shortened by 5 bases and J by 6 bases, with 8 bases between the two germline ends. In DNA form, the CDR3 reads TGTGCCAGCAGCCATAGTGGCGAGCAGTACTTC. Its protein product is CASSHSGEQYF.

V usage is TRBV9 and J usage is TRBJ2-3, with unresolved D. The CDR3 loop spans 12 amino acids. Germline assignment: CDR1 SGDLS and CDR2 YYNGEE. V lost 4 bases to trimming and J lost 6 bases, with 9 bases between them. The CDR3 loop reads CASSFSLDTQYF. The CDR3 DNA sequence: TGTGCCAGCAGCTTCAGTCTGGATACGCAGTATTTT.

The sample holds one count of this clone. This rearrangement joins TRBV3-1 (or the pseudogene TRBV3-2) to TRBJ2-3, with a weak D call TRBD2 (5 bases). Germline V lookup: CDR1 LGHDT, CDR2 YNNKEL (reference sequence). V lost 0 bases to trimming and J lost 8 bases, with 9 bases between them. This CDR3 has 13 amino acids. CDR3 DNA: TGTGCCAGCAGCCAAGATAGCCGGGGTACGCAGTATTTT. It encodes CASSQDSRGTQYF.

This chain joins TRBV9 and TRBJ1-1; D is undetermined. Trimming shortened V by 4 bases and J by 0 bases, and 7 bases separated the two germline ends. This CDR3 contains 13 residues. Germline-derived CDR1 and CDR2 are SGDLS and YYNGEE. The CDR3 DNA reads TGTGCCAGCAGCTTATACATGAACACTGAAGCTTTCTTT. Amino acids: CASSLYMNTEAFF.

This chain uses TRBV5-1 with TRBJ2-7, with TRBD2 as a possible D gene (6 bases). Germline CDR1 and CDR2: SGHRS and YFSETQ. This CDR3 comprises 15 residues. Trimming shortened V by 4 bases and J by 5 bases, and 19 bases separated the two germline ends. CDR3 bases: TGCGCCAGCAGCCTTGGGAGGATTAAGGGGAACGAGCAGTACTTC. Protein product: CASSLGRIKGNEQYF.